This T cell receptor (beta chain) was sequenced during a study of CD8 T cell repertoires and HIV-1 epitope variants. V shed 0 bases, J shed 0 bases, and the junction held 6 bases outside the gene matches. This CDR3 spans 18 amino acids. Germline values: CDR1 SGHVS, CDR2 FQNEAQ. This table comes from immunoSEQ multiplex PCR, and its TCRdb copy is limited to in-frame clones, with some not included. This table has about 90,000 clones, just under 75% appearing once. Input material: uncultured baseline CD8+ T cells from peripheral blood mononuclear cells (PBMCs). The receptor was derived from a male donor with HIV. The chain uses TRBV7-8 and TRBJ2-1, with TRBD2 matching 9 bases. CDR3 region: CASSLAKASGVSYNEQFF. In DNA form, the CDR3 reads TGTGCCAGCAGCTTAGCGAAGGCTAGCGGGGTCTCCTACAATGAGCAGTTCTTC. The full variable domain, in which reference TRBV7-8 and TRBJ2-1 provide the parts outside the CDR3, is GAGVSQSPRYKVAKRGQDVALRCDPISGHVSLFWYQQALGQGPEFLTYFQNEAQLDKSGLPSDRFFAERPEGSVSTLKIQRTQQEDSAVYLCASSLAKASGVSYNEQFFGPGTRLTVL.